Each of the 17 T cell receptor beta chains below was sequenced from the same sample in a study of T cells in Graves' hyperthyroidism and ophthalmopathy. Researchers took RNA transcripts and amplified the TCR beta CDR3 regions from them. HTBI primers were employed in a first-round RT-PCR of the TCR CDR3. TCRdb itself ran the multiplex PCR reads through MiXCR, one entry per CDR3 protein. The sample yields more than 550,000 distinct CDR3 sequences, roughly 17% seen once. The specimen sequenced was blood. All receptors come from a man aged 45-65 years with Graves' hyperthyroidism.

This clonotype was counted ten times or more. V is TRBV3-1 and J is TRBJ2-1, with D possibly being TRBD2 (5 bases). The CDR3 totals 12 residues. Germline-derived CDR1 and CDR2 are LGHDT and YNNKEL (reference sequence). V lost 4 bases to trimming and J lost 8 bases, with 9 bases between them. CDR3 nucleotides: TGTGCCAGCAGCCGGAGGCCACATGAGCAGTTCTTC. It codes for CASSRRPHEQFF.

This clonotype occurred many times. The chain combines TRBV5-5 with TRBJ1-1; D gene uncertain. The CDR3 is 14 amino acids. From germline, CDR1 is SGHKS and CDR2 YYEKEE (reference sequence). Trimming took 2 bases from V and 1 from J, leaving 9 bases between them. The CDR3 loop reads CASSFWRANTEAFF. CDR3 bases: TGTGCCAGCAGCTTCTGGCGGGCGAACACTGAAGCTTTCTTT.

This clonotype showed up many times. The J gene is TRBJ2-3, the V gene TRBV12-3 or TRBV12-4; perhaps TRBD1 as D (6 bases). The CDR3 loop spans 15 amino acids. Trimming took 6 bases from V and 2 from J, leaving 15 bases between them. CDR3 sequence reads: CASRVQGSYTDTQYF. Here the CDR3 DNA reads TGTGCCAGCAGGGTACAGGGCTCTTACACAGATACGCAGTATTTT.

CDR3 amino acids: CASSQVLTSPLHF. In DNA, the CDR3 is TGCGCCAGCAGCCAAGTTTTAACCTCACCCCTCCACTTT. The chain uses TRBV4-3 and TRBJ1-6; D not resolved. The V end was cut by 1 base, the J end by 10 bases, with 8 bases between. CDR3 length: 13 amino acids. Germline V gene lookup returns CDR1 LGHNA and CDR2 YSLEER.

This clonotype was observed many times. This chain connects TRBV11-3 to TRBJ2-3; 7 nucleotides line up with TRBD1. Trimming removed 5 bases from V and 4 bases from J; junction bases left unmatched: 3. This CDR3 has 13 amino acids. CDR1 and CDR2 (germline): SGHNT, YENEEA. The CDR3 DNA is TGTGCCAGCAGCATCACAGGGGCAGATACGCAGTATTTT. It translates to CASSITGADTQYF.

This clonotype was detected ten times or more. V and J are TRBV2 and TRBJ2-1, with 9 bases aligning to TRBD2. The ends lost 6 bases at V and 9 bases at J; junction bases unmatched: 9. Germline V gene lookup returns CDR1 SNHLY and CDR2 FYNNEI. The CDR3 is made up of 14 amino acids. CDR3 coding DNA: TGTGCCAGCAGGAGACTAGCGGAGGTGGGTGAGCAGTTCTTC. This gives the protein CASRRLAEVGEQFF.

This clonotype occurred many times. The rearrangement uses TRBV5-1 and TRBJ2-1, with TRBD2 matching 11 bases. CDR1 SGHRS and CDR2 YFSETQ come from the germline V gene. The V and J ends lost 0 bases and 6 bases, in that order; junction bases with no gene match: 2. The CDR3 totals 15 residues. The CDR3 DNA reads TGCGCCAGCAGCTTGGGGACTAGCGGGCTCAATGAGCAGTTCTTC. Its protein product is CASSLGTSGLNEQFF.

This clonotype was seen at least ten times. This chain joins TRBV4-1 and TRBJ2-7; D not certain. Germline CDR1 is MGHRA and CDR2 is YSYEKL. Trimming stripped 2 bases from V and 4 bases from J, with 9 bases between. The CDR3 has 13 residues. The CDR3 DNA sequence: TGCGCCAGCAGCCAAAACTATAATTACGAGCAGTACTTC. Translation gives CASSQNYNYEQYF.

Concerning this clonotype: A junction end diverges from the germline sequence, so it may reflect a read error. The gene calls are TRBV5-1 and TRBJ2-7; tentatively, D is TRBD1 or TRBD2 (5 bases each). From germline, CDR1 is SGHRS and CDR2 YFSETQ. The CDR3 contains 15 residues. CDR3 coding DNA: TGTGCCAGCAGCTTACTAGGGACGGGGTCCTACGAGCACTACTTC. Protein: CASSLLGTGSYEHYF.

This clonotype was found a few times. The chain uses TRBV27 and TRBJ2-2; TRBD1 matches 7 bases. The length of the CDR3 is 18 residues. From germline, CDR1 is MNHEY and CDR2 SMNVEV (reference sequence). V lost 6 bases and J lost 5; bases outside the gene matches: 18. DNA for the CDR3: TGTGCCAGCAGGACTTACAAGACAGGGCTTAGGGGGACCGGGGAGCTGTTTTTT. This encodes CASRTYKTGLRGTGELFF.

The chain employs TRBV6-2 or TRBV6-3 and TRBJ2-7; the D is unclear. The CDR3 totals 14 residues. The ends were cut back, 3 bases at V and 2 bases at J, with 11 bases in the middle. Per germline, CDR1 MNHEY and CDR2 SVGEGT. The CDR3 sequence: CASSYFLGPYEQYF. The CDR3 DNA follows: TGTGCCAGCAGTTATTTTCTCGGACCCTACGAGCAGTACTTC.

V is TRBV19 and J is TRBJ1-2; 8 nucleotides agree with TRBD1. Germline V gene data show CDR1 as LNHDA and CDR2 as SQIVND (reference sequence). Trimming took 9 bases from V and 4 from J; bases not matched to a gene: 7. The CDR3 is made up of 13 amino acids. CDR3 bases: TGTGCCAGCCAGGACAGGGAGAGCTATGGCTACACCTTC. Protein sequence: CASQDRESYGYTF. Filled out from reference TRBV19 and TRBJ1-2, the complete variable domain reads DGGITQSPKYLFRKEGQNVTLSCEQNLNHDAMYWYRQDPGQGLRLIYYSQIVNDFQKGDIAEGYSVSREKKESFPLTVTSAQKNPTAFYLCASQDRESYGYTFGSGTRLTVV.

This clonotype was found many times. This rearrangement joins TRBV15 to TRBJ2-1; 7 nucleotides align to TRBD2. CDR3 length equals 14 residues. Trimming took 3 bases from V and 5 from J; bases not matched to a gene: 4. Germline V CDR1 and CDR2: LNHNV, YYDKDF (reference sequence). The CDR3 coding sequence is TGTGCCACCAGCAGGGGGGGGAGCGACAATGAGCAGTTCTTC. Protein sequence: CATSRGGSDNEQFF.

This clonotype was seen many times. CDR3 amino acids: CASSLGGAGNNEQFF. CDR3 nucleotides: TGTGCCAGCAGCTTAGGGGGGGCGGGAAACAATGAGCAGTTCTTC. The rearrangement links TRBV7-2 to TRBJ2-1; either TRBD1 or TRBD2 may supply D (6 bases each). In germline, CDR1 is SGHTA, CDR2 FQGNSA. Deletions cut 1 base from V and 5 bases from J, with 12 bases between. The CDR3 loop spans 15 amino acids.

The V gene is TRBV19, the J gene TRBJ2-2; 9 bases match TRBD1. The CDR3 extends over 16 amino acids. With V trimmed by 5 bases and J by 4 bases, 8 bases remained unmatched. The germline gives CDR1 LNHDA, CDR2 SQIVND (reference sequence). CDR3 residues: CASSAGTGISTGELFF. In nucleotides, the CDR3 is TGTGCCAGTAGTGCCGGGACAGGGATATCCACCGGGGAGCTGTTTTTT.

This clonotype was counted many times. In DNA, the CDR3 is TGTGCCAGCACAACCGGGACCTCCCGCACAGATACGCAGTATTTT. Its translation is CASTTGTSRTDTQYF. V is TRBV27 and J is TRBJ2-3; D tentatively reads TRBD1 or TRBD2 (5 bases each). V lost 7 bases to trimming and J lost 1 base, with 15 bases between them. The CDR3 covers 15 residues. Germline-derived CDR1 and CDR2 are MNHEY and SMNVEV (reference sequence).

This clonotype was found many times. The V and J genes are TRBV5-1 and TRBJ2-7; 7 bases fit TRBD1. This CDR3 contains 14 residues. Germline V CDR1 and CDR2: SGHRS, YFSETQ. Germline trimming cut 4 bases from V and 5 bases from J; bases unmatched to any gene: 9. The CDR3 DNA follows: TGCGCCAGCAGCCTGGGACAGATCGCCGACGAGCAGTACTTC. Its translation: CASSLGQIADEQYF.